This T cell receptor (beta chain) was retrieved from a study of T-cell reconstitution after alpha-beta-depleted transplantation in children. General observations from the study: Several hundred expanded graft clones reportedly were the source of alpha-beta T cells about two months after transplant.

Between the trimmed V and J ends, which lost 4 bases and 1 base, there was a span of 14 bases. The CDR3 runs to 14 residues. From germline, CDR1 is SQVTM and CDR2 ANQGSEA. This clonotype has more than one count but fewer than ten. Its antigen is currently unknown. Unique molecular identifiers were incorporated when the TCRbeta library was constructed. In TCRdb, the PCR reads were re-called with MiXCR into one record per CDR3 protein. The table shows about 580,000 distinct CDR3 sequences, with 25% to 30% occurring only once. The chain couples TRBV29-1 to TRBJ2-7; D is perhaps TRBD1 or TRBD2 (6 bases each). The clonotype originates from a boy younger than two with Wiskott-Aldrich syndrome, due to receive a stem cell transplant. The sample in question was PBMCs, obtained before TCRalphabeta/CD19-depleted stem cell transplant. CDR3 region: CSVVRRGGSYEQYF. The CDR3 DNA follows: TGCAGCGTTGTTCGCAGGGGAGGATCCTACGAGCAGTACTTC.